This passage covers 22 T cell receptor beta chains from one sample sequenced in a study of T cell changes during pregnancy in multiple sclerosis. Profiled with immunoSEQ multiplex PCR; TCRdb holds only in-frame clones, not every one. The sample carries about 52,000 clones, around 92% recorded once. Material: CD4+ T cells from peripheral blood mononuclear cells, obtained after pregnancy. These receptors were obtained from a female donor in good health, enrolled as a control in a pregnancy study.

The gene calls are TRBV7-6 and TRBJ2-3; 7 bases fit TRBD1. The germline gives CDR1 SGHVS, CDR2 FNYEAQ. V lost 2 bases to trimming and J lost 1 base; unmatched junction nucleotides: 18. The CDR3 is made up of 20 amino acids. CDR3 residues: CASSLKGAGAGSLGTDTQYF. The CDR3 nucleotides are TGTGCCAGCAGCTTAAAGGGGGCCGGGGCAGGGTCCTTGGGCACAGATACGCAGTATTTT.

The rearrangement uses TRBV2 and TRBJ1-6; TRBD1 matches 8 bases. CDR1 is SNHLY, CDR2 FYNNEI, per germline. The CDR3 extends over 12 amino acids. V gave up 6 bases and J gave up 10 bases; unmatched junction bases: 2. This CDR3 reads CASRDRGSPLHF. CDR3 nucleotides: TGTGCCAGCAGAGACAGGGGATCACCCCTCCACTTT.

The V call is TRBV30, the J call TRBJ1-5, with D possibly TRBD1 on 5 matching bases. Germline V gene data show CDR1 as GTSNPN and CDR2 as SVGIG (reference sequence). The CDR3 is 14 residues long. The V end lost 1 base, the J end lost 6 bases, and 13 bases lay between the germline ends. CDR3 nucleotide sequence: TGTGCCTGGAGTGCCTCAGGGAACGGTCAGCCCCAGCATTTT. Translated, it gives CAWSASGNGQPQHF.

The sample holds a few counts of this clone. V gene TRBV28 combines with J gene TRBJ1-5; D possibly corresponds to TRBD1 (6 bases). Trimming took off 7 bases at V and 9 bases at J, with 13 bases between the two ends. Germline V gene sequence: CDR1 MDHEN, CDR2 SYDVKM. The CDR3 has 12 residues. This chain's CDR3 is CASTPDRTPQHF. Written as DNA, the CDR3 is TGTGCCAGCACCCCCGACAGGACGCCCCAGCATTTT.

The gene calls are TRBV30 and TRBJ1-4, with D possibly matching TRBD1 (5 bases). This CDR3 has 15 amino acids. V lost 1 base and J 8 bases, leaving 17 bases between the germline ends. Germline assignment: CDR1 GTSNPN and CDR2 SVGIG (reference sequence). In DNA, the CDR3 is TGTGCCTGGAGTGCGGGGGTGGCGGGGGACGAAAAACTGTTTTTT. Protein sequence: CAWSAGVAGDEKLFF.

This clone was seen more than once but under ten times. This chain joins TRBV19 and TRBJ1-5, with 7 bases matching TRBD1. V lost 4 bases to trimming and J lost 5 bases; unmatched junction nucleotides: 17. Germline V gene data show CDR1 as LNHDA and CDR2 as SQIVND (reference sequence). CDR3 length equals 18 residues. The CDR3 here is CASSRKGRRDSPHQPQHF. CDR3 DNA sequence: TGTGCCAGTAGTAGGAAGGGTAGGAGGGACAGCCCGCATCAGCCCCAGCATTTT. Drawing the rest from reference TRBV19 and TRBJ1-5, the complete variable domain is DGGITQSPKYLFRKEGQNVTLSCEQNLNHDAMYWYRQDPGQGLRLIYYSQIVNDFQKGDIAEGYSVSREKKESFPLTVTSAQKNPTAFYLCASSRKGRRDSPHQPQHFGDGTRLSIL.

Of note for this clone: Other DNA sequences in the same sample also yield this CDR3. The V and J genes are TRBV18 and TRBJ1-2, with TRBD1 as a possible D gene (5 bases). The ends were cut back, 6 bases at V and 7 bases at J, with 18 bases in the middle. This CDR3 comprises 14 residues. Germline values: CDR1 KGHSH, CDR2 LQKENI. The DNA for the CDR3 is TGTGCCAGCTCGCCCGACCCGGCGGGGGGTGGCTACACCTTC. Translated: CASSPDPAGGGYTF.

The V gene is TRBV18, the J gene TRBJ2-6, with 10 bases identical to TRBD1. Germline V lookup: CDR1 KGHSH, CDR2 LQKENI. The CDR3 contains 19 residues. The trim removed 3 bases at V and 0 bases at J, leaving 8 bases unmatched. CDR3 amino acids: CASSPRTGGRSSGANVLTF. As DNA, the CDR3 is TGTGCCAGCTCACCGAGGACAGGGGGAAGGAGCTCTGGGGCCAACGTCCTGACTTTC.

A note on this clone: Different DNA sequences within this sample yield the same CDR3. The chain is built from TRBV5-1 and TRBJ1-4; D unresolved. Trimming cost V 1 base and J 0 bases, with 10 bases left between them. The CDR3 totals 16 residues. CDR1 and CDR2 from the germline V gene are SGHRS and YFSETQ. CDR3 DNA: TGCGCCAGCAGCTTGCGAGGTGCTGCAACTAATGAAAAACTGTTTTTT. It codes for CASSLRGAATNEKLFF.

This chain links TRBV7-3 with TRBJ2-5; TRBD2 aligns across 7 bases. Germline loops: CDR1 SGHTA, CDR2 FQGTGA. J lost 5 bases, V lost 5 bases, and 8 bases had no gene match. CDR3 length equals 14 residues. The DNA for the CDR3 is TGTGCCAGCAGCGTTGCAGGGCGGGGGGAGACCCAGTACTTC. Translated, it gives CASSVAGRGETQYF.

CDR3 residues: CAGSTGGETQYF. CDR3 nucleotide sequence: TGTGCCGGATCCACGGGGGGCGAGACCCAGTACTTC. V usage is TRBV28 and J usage is TRBJ2-5, with D tentatively TRBD2 (7 bases). V was clipped by 11 bases and J by 5 bases, with 15 bases between them. From germline, CDR1 is MDHEN and CDR2 SYDVKM. CDR3 length: 12 amino acids.

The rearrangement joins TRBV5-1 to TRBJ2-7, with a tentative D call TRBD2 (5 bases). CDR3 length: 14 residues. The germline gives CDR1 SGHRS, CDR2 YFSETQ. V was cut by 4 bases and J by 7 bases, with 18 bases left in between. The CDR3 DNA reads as TGCGCCAGCAGCCGCTTACAAGGCGGCGGGGAGCAGTACTTC. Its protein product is CASSRLQGGGEQYF.

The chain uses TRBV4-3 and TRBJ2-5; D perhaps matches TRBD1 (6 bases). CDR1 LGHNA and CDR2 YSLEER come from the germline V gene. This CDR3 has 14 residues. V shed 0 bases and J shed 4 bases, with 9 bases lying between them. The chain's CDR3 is CASSQEGARETQYF. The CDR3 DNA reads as TGCGCCAGCAGCCAAGAGGGGGCTCGAGAGACCCAGTACTTC.

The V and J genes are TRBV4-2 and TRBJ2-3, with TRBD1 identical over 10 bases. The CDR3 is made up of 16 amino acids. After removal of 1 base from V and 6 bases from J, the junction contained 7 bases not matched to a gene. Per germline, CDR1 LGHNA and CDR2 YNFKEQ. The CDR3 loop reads CASSQVKGTGEDTQYF. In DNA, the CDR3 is TGTGCCAGCAGCCAAGTTAAGGGGACAGGGGAGGATACGCAGTATTTT.

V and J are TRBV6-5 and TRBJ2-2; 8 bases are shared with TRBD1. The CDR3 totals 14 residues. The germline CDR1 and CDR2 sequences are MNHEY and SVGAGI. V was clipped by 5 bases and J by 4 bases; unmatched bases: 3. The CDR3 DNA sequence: TGTGCCAGCAGTGACAGGGGTGGCACCGGGGAGCTGTTTTTT. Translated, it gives CASSDRGGTGELFF.

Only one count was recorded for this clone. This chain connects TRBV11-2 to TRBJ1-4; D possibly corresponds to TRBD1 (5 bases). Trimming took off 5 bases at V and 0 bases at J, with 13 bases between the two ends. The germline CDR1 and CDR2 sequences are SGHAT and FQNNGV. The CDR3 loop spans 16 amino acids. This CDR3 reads CASSLTRGSTNEKLFF. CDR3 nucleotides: TGTGCCAGCAGCCTCACACGGGGGTCAACTAATGAAAAACTGTTTTTT.

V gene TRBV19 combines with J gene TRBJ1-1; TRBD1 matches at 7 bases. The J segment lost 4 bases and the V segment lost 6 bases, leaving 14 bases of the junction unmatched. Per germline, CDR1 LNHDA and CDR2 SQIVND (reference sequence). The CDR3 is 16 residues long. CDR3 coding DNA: TGTGCCAGTAGAAATCTTCGGCAGGGGGATGTCACTGAAGCTTTCTTT. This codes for CASRNLRQGDVTEAFF.

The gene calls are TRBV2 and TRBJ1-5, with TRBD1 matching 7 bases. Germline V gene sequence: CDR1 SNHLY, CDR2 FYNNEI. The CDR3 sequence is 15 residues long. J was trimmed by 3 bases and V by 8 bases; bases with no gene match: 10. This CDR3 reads CASRPEGAYNQPQHF. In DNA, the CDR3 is TGTGCCAGCCGCCCAGAGGGGGCGTACAATCAGCCCCAGCATTTT.

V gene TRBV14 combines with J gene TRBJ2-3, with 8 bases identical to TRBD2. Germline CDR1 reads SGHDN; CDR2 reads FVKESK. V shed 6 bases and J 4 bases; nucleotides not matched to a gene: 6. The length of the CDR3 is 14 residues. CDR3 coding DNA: TGTGCCAGCAGGTACACCGGGGGGGCAGATACGCAGTATTTT. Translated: CASRYTGGADTQYF.

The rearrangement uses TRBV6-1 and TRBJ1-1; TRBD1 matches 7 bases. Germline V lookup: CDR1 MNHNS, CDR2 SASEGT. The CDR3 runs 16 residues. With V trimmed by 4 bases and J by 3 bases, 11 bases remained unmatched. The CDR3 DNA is TGTGCCAGCAGTGTTCGAACAGGGGAAGGGCACACTGAAGCTTTCTTT. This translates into CASSVRTGEGHTEAFF.

CDR3 nucleotide sequence: TGTGCCAGCAGCCGGGGAAACACCGGGGAGCTGTTTTTT. It specifies CASSRGNTGELFF. V is TRBV11-2 and J is TRBJ2-2; weak D call: TRBD2 (5 bases). Per the germline V gene, CDR1 is SGHAT and CDR2 is FQNNGV. Trimming left V 5 bases short and J 2 bases short, with 6 bases between. The CDR3 consists of 13 residues.

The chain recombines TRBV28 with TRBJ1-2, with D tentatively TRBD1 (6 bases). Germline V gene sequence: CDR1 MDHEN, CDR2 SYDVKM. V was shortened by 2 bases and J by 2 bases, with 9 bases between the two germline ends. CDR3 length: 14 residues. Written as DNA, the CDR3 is TGTGCCAGCAGTTTAGGGGGCGGCAACTATGGCTACACCTTC. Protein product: CASSLGGGNYGYTF.